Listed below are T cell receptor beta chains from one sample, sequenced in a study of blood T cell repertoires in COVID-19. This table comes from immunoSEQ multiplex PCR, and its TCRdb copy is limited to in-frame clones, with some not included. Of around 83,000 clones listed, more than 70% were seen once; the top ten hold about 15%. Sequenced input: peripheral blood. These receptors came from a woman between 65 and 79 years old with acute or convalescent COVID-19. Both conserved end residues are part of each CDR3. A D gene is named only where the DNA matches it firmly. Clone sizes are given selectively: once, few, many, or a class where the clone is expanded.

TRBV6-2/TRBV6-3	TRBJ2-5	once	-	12	TGTGCCAGCAGTCACGAGAGGGAGACCCAGTACTTC	CASSHERETQYF
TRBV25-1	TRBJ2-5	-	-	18	TGTGCCAGCAGTGAATACTTCGTCGGCGGAGAGTACCAAGAGACCCAGTACTTC	CASSEYFVGGEYQETQYF
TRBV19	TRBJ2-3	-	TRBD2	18	TGTGCCAGTAGTCCTGGGACTAGCGGGGGGGGGTTAACAGATACGCAGTATTTT	CASSPGTSGGGLTDTQYF
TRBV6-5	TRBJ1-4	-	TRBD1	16	TGTGCCAGCAGTTACTCGACAGGGGGCTTCAATGAAAAACTGTTTTTT	CASSYSTGGFNEKLFF
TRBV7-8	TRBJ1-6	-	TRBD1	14	TGTGCCAGCTCGGGGGACAGGGTAATAAGGCCCCTCCACTTT	CASSGDRVIRPLHF
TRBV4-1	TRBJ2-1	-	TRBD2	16	TGCGCCAGCAGCCAAGTCGGGCGGGGGGGCTGGAATGAGCAGTTCTTC	CASSQVGRGGWNEQFF
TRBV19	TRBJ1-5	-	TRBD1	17	TGTGCCAGTAGTACACAGGGGATCAATCAGGTTGGGAAACCCCAGCATTTT	CASSTQGINQVGKPQHF
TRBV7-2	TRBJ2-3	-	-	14	TGTGCCAGCAGCTTAGCCACCCAGGGGGGTACGCAGTATTTT	CASSLATQGGTQYF
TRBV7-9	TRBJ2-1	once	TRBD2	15	TGTGCCAGCAGCCCCGGGGGGGAATCCTACAATGAGCAGTTCTTC	CASSPGGESYNEQFF
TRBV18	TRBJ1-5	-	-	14	TGTGCCAGCTCACTGCTGGCGGGCAATCAGCCCCAGCATTTT	CASSLLAGNQPQHF
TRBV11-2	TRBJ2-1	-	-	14	TGTGCCAGCAGCTTAGGGCCGGGAAGCGATGAGCAGTTCTTC	CASSLGPGSDEQFF
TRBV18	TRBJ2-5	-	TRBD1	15	TGTGCCAGCTCACCTCCGGACAGGGGATTGGAGACCCAGTACTTC	CASSPPDRGLETQYF
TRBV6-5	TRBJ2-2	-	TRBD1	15	TGTGCCAGCAGAAAAAGACAGGGGACGACCGGGGAGCTGTTTTTT	CASRKRQGTTGELFF
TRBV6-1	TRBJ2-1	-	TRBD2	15	TGTGCCAGCAGCTACACTAGCGGGACCCCTCTGGAGCAGTTCTTC	CASSYTSGTPLEQFF
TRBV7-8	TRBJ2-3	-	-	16	TGTGCCAGCAGCTTAGCCCCGACTCAATCCCCAGATACGCAGTATTTT	CASSLAPTQSPDTQYF
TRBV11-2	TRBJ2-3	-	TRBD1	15	TGTGCCAGCAGTCGGGTCCAGGGGGCCACAGATACGCAGTATTTT	CASSRVQGATDTQYF
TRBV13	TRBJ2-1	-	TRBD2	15	TGTGCCAGCAGGAGCGGGAGGTATTCCTACAATGAGCAGTTCTTC	CASRSGRYSYNEQFF
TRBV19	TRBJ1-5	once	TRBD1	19	TGTGCCAGTAGTATCTCGGTTTACAGAGGGTCAGGGGGAGGTCAGCCCCAGCATTTT	CASSISVYRGSGGGQPQHF
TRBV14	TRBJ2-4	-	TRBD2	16	TGTGCCAGCAGCCAACCGATAGCGGGGGGGCGGAACATTCAGTACTTC	CASSQPIAGGRNIQYF
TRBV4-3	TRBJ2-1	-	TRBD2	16	TGCGCCAGCAGCCAAGACGGCATTCTAGCGGGAGGTGAGCAGTTCTTC	CASSQDGILAGGEQFF
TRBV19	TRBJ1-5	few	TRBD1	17	TGTGCCAGTAGTTTACAGGGGACCCTTCCTAGCAATCAGCCCCAGCATTTT	CASSLQGTLPSNQPQHF
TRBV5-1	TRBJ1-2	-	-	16	TGCGCCAGCAGCTTGGGTCTACCTACAGGGATGTATGGCTACACCTTC	CASSLGLPTGMYGYTF
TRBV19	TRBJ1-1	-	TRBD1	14	TGTGCCAGTAGCCCGACAGGGTATAACACTGAAGCTTTCTTT	CASSPTGYNTEAFF
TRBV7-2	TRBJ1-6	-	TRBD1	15	TGTGCCAGCAGCGACCGACAGGGGGTCGGTTCACCCCTCCACTTT	CASSDRQGVGSPLHF
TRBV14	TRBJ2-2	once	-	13	TGTGCCAGCGGTAACTTTCTCACCGGGGAGCTGTTTTTT	CASGNFLTGELFF
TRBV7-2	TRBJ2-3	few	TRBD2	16	TGTGCCAGCAGACAAAATCCTAGCGGGAGACTAGATACGCAGTATTTT	CASRQNPSGRLDTQYF
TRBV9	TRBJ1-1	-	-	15	TGTGCCAGCAGCGTAGGGCAGGGCCCGAACACTGAAGCTTTCTTT	CASSVGQGPNTEAFF
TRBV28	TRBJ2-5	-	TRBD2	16	TGTGCCAGCAGTTTAGGATCTAGCGGGGGCCAAGAGACCCAGTACTTC	CASSLGSSGGQETQYF
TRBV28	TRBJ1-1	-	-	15	TGTGCCAGCAGTTTAATTCCCAGAAGGGGCACTGAAGCTTTCTTT	CASSLIPRRGTEAFF
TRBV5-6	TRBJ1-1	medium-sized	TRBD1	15	TGTGCCAGCAGCCGTTTAACAGGGGGAGGAACTGAAGCTTTCTTT	CASSRLTGGGTEAFF
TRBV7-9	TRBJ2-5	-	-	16	TGTGCCAGCAGCTTCGTAGGAGGGCGTGAGCTCGAGACCCAGTACTTC	CASSFVGGRELETQYF
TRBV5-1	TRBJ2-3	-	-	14	TGCGCCAGCAGCTTGGGACTAAATGTGGGTACGCAGTATTTT	CASSLGLNVGTQYF
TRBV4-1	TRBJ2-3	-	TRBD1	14	TGCGCCAGCAGCCAGGGACAGTTCACAGATACGCAGTATTTT	CASSQGQFTDTQYF